This T cell receptor beta chain was sequenced during a study of T cells in Graves' hyperthyroidism and ophthalmopathy. Study overall: The blood sample was taken at first diagnosis, before treatment began.

General study results and limits: Within blood appeared most thyroid clonotypes that had expanded above 0.001. It was a median approximately six months before onset that the model predicted ophthalmopathy.

Amplification targeted TCR beta CDR3 regions from RNA transcripts. TCR CDR3 underwent first-round RT-PCR with the HTBI primer set. TCRdb re-derived calls from the multiplex PCR reads in MiXCR, one entry per CDR3 protein. Of about 420,000 distinct CDR3 sequences in the sample, more than 15% were seen once. This clonotype was seen at least ten times. Its antigen remains unknown. The V gene end was trimmed by 8 bases and the J gene end by 4 bases; junction bases not matched to a gene: 10. CDR3 length equals 14 residues. CDR1 SGHAT and CDR2 FQNNGV come from the germline V gene. Sequencing was carried out using blood. The chain joins TRBV11-2 to TRBJ2-5; 7 nucleotides align to TRBD1. The source is a young woman with Graves' hyperthyroidism. CDR3 sequence (DNA): TGTGCCAGCGATGCCAGGGACAGACTAGAGACCCAGTACTTC. It codes for CASDARDRLETQYF. Variable domain in full (rest from reference TRBV11-2 and TRBJ2-5): EAGVAQSPRYKIIEKRQSVAFWCNPISGHATLYWYQQILGQGPKLLIQFQNNGVVDDSQLPKDRFSAERLKGVDSTLKIQPAKLEDSAVYLCASDARDRLETQYFGPGTRLLVL.